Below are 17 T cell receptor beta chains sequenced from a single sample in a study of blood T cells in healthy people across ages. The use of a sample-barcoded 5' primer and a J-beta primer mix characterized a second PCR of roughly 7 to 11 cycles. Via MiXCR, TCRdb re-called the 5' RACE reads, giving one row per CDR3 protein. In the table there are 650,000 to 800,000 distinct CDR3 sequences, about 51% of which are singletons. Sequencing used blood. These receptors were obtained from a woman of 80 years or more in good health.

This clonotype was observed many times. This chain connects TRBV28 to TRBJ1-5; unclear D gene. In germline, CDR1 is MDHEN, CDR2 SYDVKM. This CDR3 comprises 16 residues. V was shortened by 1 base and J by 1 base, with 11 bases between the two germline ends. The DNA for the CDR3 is TGTGCCAGCAGTTTATCGGCCAGTACGAGCAATCAGCCCCAGCATTTT. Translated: CASSLSASTSNQPQHF. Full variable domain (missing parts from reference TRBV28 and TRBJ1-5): DVKVTQSSRYLVKRTGEKVFLECVQDMDHENMFWYRQDPGLGLRLIYFSYDVKMKEKGDIPEGYSVSREKKERFSLILESASTNQTSMYLCASSLSASTSNQPQHFGDGTRLSIL.

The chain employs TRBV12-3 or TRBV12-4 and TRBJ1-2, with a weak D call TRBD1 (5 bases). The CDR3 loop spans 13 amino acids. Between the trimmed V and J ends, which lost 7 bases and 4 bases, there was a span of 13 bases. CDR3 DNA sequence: TGTGCCAGCAAGCCCGGGGACCTCTATGGCTACACCTTC. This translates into CASKPGDLYGYTF.

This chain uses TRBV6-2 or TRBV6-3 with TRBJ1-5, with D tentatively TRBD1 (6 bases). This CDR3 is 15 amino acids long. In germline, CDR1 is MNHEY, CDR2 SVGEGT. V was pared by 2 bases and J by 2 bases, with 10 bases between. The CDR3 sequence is CASSYGGLGNQPQHF. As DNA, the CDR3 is TGTGCCAGCAGTTACGGGGGGCTGGGCAATCAGCCCCAGCATTTT.

This chain's CDR3 is CASSLGLPPGGLYEQYF. The CDR3, as DNA: TGTGCCAGCAGTTTGGGGCTCCCTCCTGGGGGGTTGTACGAGCAGTACTTC. The rearrangement uses TRBV28 and TRBJ2-4; possibly TRBD2 for D (6 bases). The J call may not be correct, given that the DNA end is closer to TRBJ2-7. Looked up from germline, CDR1 is MDHEN and CDR2 is SYDVKM. CDR3 length equals 17 residues.

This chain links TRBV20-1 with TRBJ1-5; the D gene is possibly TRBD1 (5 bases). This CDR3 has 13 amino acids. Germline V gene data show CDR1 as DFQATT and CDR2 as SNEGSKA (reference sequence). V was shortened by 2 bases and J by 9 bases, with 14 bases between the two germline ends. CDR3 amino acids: CSARRGGGRPQHF. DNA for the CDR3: TGCAGTGCTAGAAGGGGAGGCGGCCGGCCCCAGCATTTT.

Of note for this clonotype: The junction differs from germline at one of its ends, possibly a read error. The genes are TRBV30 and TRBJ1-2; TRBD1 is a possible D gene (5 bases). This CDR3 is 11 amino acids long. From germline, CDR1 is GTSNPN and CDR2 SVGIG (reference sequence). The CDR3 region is CARSPGSGYTF. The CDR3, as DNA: TGTGCCCGGAGCCCAGGGAGCGGCTACACCTTC.

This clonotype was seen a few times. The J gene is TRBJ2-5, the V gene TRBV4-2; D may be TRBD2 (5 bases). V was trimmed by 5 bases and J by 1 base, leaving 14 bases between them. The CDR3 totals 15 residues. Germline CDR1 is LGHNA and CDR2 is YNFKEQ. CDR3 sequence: CASSSDGNRQETQYF. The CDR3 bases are TGTGCCAGCAGCTCAGACGGGAATCGCCAAGAGACCCAGTACTTC.

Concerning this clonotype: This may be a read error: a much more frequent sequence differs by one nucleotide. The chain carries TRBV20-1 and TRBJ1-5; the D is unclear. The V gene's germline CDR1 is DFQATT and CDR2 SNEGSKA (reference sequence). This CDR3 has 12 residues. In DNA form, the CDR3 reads TGCAGTGCTCGCCGAGGCAATCGGCCCCAGCATTTT. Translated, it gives CSARRGNRPQHF.

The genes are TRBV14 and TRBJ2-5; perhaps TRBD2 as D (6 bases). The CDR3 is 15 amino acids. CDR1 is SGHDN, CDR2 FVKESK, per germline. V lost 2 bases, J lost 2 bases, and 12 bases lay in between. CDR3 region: CASSQWTNSQETQYF. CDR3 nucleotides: TGTGCCAGCAGCCAATGGACTAACTCTCAAGAGACCCAGTACTTC.

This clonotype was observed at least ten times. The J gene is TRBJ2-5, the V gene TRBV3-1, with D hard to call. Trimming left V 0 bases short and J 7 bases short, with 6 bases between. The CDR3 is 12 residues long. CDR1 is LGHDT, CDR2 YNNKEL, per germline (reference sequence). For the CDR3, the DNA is TGTGCCAGCAGCCAAGATACCCGGACCCAGTACTTC. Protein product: CASSQDTRTQYF.

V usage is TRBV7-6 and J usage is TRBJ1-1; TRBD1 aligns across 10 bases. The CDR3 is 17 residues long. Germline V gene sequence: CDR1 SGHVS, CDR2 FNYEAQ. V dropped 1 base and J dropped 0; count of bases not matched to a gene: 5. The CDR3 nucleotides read TGTGCCAGCAGCTTAGGGAGACAGGGGGCCATGAACACTGAAGCTTTCTTT. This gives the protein CASSLGRQGAMNTEAFF.

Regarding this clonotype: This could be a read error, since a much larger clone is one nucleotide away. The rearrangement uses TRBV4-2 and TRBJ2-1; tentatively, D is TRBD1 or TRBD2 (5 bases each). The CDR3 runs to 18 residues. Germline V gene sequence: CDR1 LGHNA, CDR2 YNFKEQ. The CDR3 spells CASSQELLRDPSYNGQFF. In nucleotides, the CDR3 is TGTGCCAGCAGCCAGGAACTCCTCCGGGACCCCTCCTACAATGGGCAGTTCTTC.

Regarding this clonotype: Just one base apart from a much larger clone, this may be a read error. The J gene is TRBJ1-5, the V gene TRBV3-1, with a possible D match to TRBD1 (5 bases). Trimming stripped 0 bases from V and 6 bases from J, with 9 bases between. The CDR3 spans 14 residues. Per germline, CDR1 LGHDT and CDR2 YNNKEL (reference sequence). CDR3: CASSQDRASQPQHF. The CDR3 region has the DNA TGTGCCAGCAGCCAAGACAGGGCGAGTCAGCCCCAGCATTTT.

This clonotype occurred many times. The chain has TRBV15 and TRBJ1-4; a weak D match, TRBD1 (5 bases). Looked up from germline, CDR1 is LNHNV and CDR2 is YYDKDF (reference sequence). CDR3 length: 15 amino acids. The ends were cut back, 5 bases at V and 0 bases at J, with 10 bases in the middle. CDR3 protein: CATSGEGSTNEKLFF. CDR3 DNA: TGTGCCACCAGCGGGGAGGGGTCAACTAATGAAAAACTGTTTTTT.

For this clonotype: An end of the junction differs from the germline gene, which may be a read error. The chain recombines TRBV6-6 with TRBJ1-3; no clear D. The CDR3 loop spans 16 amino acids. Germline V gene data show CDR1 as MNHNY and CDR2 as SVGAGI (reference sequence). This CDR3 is CASSYSGPSPGNTTYF. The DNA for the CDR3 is TGTGCCAGCAGTTACTCTGGGCCTAGCCCTGGAAACACCACATATTTT.

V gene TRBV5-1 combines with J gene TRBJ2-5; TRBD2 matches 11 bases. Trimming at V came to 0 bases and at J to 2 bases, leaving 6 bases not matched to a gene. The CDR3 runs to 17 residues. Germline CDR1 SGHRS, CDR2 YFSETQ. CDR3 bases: TGCGCCAGCAGCTTGGGACTAGCGGGGCGCCTTCAAGAGACCCAGTACTTC. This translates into CASSLGLAGRLQETQYF.

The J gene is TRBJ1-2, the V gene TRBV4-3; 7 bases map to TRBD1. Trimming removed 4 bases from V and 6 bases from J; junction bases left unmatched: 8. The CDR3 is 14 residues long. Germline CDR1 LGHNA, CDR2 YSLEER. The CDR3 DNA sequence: TGCGCCAGCAGCCTTCAAGGGGGCTGGGATGGCTACACCTTC. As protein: CASSLQGGWDGYTF.